This TCR beta chain is from a study of blood T cell repertoires in COVID-19. Study at large: From the United States, Italy and Spain came samples of acute and convalescent COVID-19.

Participant age was roughly 18 to 90 years, and participants resided in fewer than 25 US areas. V gave up 1 base and J gave up 8 bases; unmatched junction bases: 5. The germline V gene has CDR1 SEHNR and CDR2 FQNEAQ (reference sequence). The CDR3 contains 15 residues. Study processing details: Researchers report that nucleated cell counts were estimated from reference gene primer amplification. Generated by immunoSEQ multiplex PCR, the TCRdb table keeps only in-frame clones and is missing some. V and J calls and clone size come straight from that table; D and trimming were deduced from the DNA. The data show a few hundred thousand clones, about 80% seen once.

The specimen was PBMCs or T cells enriched from blood (not recorded which). The origin of this receptor is a man aged 35-49 years who had recovered from COVID-19. This sequence joins TRBV7-9 and TRBJ1-4; 9 bases are a match to TRBD1. The CDR3 region is CASSLVGTGSEKLFF. CDR3 DNA sequence: TGTGCCAGCAGCTTAGTAGGGACAGGGTCCGAAAAACTGTTTTTT.